This TCR beta chain was retrieved from a study of T cells in Graves' hyperthyroidism and ophthalmopathy. The study's findings and limits: Within blood appeared most thyroid clonotypes that had expanded above 0.001.

Per the germline V gene, CDR1 is DFQATT and CDR2 is SNEGSKA (reference sequence). This CDR3 is built from 15 residues. V shed 3 bases and J shed 0 bases, with 13 bases lying between them. Template material for amplifying TCR beta CDR3 regions consisted of RNA transcripts. RT-PCR in the first round (using the HTBI primer set) targeted the TCR CDR3. MiXCR was run by TCRdb on the multiplex PCR reads, yielding one entry per CDR3 protein. The sample lists about 49,000 distinct CDR3 sequences, approximately 53% seen once, with under 35% in the top ten. This clonotype was seen at least ten times. As yet, its antigen is unknown. Diagnostic decisions used clinical symptoms, serum thyroxine and TRAb, thyroid ultrasound and orbital computed tomography.

Source material: peripheral blood or thyroid tissue (not recorded which). The gene calls are TRBV20-1 and TRBJ2-3, with D tentatively TRBD1 (6 bases). This TCR derives from a man younger than 35 with Graves' hyperthyroidism. CDR3 DNA: TGCAGTGCTAGGGACGGGACACTTAGCACAGATACGCAGTATTTT. Translating gives CSARDGTLSTDTQYF.